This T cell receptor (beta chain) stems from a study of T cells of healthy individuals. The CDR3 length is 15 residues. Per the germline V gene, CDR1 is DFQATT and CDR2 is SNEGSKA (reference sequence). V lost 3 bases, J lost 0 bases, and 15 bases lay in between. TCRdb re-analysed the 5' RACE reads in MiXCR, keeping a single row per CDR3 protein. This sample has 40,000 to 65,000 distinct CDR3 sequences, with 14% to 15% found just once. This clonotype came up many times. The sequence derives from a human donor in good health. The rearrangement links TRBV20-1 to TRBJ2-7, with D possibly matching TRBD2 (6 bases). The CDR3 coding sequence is TGCAGTGCTAGTATCGGGGGTGGGGGCTCCTACGAGCAGTACTTC. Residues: CSASIGGGGSYEQYF.